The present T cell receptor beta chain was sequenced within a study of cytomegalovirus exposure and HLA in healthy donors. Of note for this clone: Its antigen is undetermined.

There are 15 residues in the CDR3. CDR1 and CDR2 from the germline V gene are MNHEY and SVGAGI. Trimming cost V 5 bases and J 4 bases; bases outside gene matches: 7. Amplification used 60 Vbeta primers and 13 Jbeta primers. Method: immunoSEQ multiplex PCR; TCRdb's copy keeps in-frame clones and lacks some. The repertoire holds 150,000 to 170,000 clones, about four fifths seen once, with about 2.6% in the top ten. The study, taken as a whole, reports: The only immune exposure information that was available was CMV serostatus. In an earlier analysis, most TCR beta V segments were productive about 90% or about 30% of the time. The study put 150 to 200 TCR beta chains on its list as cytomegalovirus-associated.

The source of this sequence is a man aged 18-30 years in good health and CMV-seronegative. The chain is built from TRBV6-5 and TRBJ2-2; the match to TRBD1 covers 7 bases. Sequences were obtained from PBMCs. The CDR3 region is CASSPTGVVTGELFF. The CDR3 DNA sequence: TGTGCCAGCAGTCCTACAGGGGTCGTCACCGGGGAGCTGTTTTTT.